This TCR beta chain originates from a study of type 1 regulatory T cells. TCRdb processed the reads anew with MiXCR; each CDR3 protein has one entry. Among approximately 100,000 distinct CDR3 sequences, about 28% were seen once, and the ten largest hold about 2.4%. This clonotype turned up a few times. Germline V lookup: CDR1 SGHRS, CDR2 YFSETQ. The length of the CDR3 is 15 residues. The ends were cut back, 4 bases at V and 0 bases at J, with 11 bases in the middle. The sequenced sample was CD4+ T cells, either the whole sample or a sorted fraction (not recorded which). The gene calls are TRBV5-1 and TRBJ2-1, with D unresolved. This receptor was taken from a human donor in good health. CDR3 coding DNA: TGCGCCAGCAGCCCGACCGGTATCTCCTACAATGAGCAGTTCTTC. This sequence encodes CASSPTGISYNEQFF.